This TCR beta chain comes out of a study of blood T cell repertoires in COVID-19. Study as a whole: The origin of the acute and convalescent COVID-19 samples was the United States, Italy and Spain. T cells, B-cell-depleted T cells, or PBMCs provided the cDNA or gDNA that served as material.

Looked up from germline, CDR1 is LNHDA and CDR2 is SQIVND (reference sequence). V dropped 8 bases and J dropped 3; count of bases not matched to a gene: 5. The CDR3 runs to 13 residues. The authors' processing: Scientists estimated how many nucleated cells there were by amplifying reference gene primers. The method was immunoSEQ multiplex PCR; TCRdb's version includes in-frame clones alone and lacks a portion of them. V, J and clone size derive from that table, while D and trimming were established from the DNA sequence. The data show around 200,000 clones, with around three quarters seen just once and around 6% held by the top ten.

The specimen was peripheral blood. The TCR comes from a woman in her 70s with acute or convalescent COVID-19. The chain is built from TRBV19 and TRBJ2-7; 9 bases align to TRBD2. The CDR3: CASRLAANYEQYF. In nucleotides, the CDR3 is TGTGCCAGTCGACTAGCGGCAAACTACGAGCAGTACTTC.